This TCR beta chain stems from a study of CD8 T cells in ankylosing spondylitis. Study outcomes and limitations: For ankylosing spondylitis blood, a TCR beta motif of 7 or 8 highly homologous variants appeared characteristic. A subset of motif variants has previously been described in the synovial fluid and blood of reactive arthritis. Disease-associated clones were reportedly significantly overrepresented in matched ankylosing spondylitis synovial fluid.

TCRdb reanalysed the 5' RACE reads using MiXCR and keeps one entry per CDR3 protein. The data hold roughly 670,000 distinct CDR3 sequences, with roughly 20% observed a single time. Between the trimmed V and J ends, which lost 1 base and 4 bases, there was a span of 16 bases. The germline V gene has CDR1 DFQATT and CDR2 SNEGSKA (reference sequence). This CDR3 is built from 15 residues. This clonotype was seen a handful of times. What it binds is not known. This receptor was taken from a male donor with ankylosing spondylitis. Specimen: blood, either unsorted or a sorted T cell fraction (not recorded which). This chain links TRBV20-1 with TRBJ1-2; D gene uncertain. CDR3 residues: CSARGGPVGFYGYTF. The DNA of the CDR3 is TGCAGTGCTAGAGGTGGCCCCGTGGGGTTCTATGGCTACACCTTC.